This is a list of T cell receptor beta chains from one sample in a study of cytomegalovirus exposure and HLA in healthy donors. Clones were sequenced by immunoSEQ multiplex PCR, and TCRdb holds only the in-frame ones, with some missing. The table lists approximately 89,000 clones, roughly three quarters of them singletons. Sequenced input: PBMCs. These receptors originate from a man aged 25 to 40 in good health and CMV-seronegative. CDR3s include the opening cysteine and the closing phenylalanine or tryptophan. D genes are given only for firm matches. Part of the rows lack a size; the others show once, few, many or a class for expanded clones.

CDR3nt: TGCGCCAGCAGCCCCACCGGAGGGTCCTACGAGCAGTACTTC; CDR3aa: CASSPTGGSYEQYF; d_gene: -; v_gene: TRBV5-1; abundance: -; j_gene: TRBJ2-7
CDR3nt: TGTGCCAGCTCACTAGGGACAGGGAGAGCTGGAAACACCATATATTTT; CDR3aa: CASSLGTGRAGNTIYF; d_gene: TRBD1; v_gene: TRBV18; abundance: once; j_gene: TRBJ1-3
CDR3nt: TGTGCCAGCAGGCACCGGGACAGGTACCAAGAGACCCAGTACTTC; CDR3aa: CASRHRDRYQETQYF; d_gene: TRBD1; v_gene: TRBV7-8; abundance: -; j_gene: TRBJ2-5
CDR3nt: TGTGCCAGCACCTGGGGCAGTAATGAAAAACTGTTTTTT; CDR3aa: CASTWGSNEKLFF; d_gene: -; v_gene: TRBV6-5; abundance: -; j_gene: TRBJ1-4
CDR3nt: TGTGCCAGCAGTGATAGAGCGGGAGTTGTGCTAAGCCCCTCCTACGAGCAGTACTTC; CDR3aa: CASSDRAGVVLSPSYEQYF; d_gene: TRBD2; v_gene: TRBV6-1; abundance: -; j_gene: TRBJ2-7
CDR3nt: TGTGCCAGCAGAGAGGGAGAGTCCTATAATTCACCCCTCCACTTT; CDR3aa: CASREGESYNSPLHF; d_gene: -; v_gene: TRBV6-5; abundance: -; j_gene: TRBJ1-6
CDR3nt: TGCGCCAGCAGCCTCACGCCGGTAGGAGGGGTCCAGCCCCAGCATTTT; CDR3aa: CASSLTPVGGVQPQHF; d_gene: -; v_gene: TRBV4-1; abundance: -; j_gene: TRBJ1-5
CDR3nt: TGTGCCAGCAGTCGACTCGGGACAGGGTTAGTCAATGAGCAGTTCTTC; CDR3aa: CASSRLGTGLVNEQFF; d_gene: TRBD1; v_gene: TRBV27; abundance: -; j_gene: TRBJ2-1
CDR3nt: TGTGCCAGTACCCCCGGAGACTATAATTCACCCCTCCACTTT; CDR3aa: CASTPGDYNSPLHF; d_gene: -; v_gene: TRBV19; abundance: -; j_gene: TRBJ1-6
CDR3nt: TGTGCCAGCAATCCCCCGGGGACAGGGGAAGAGACCCAGTACTTC; CDR3aa: CASNPPGTGEETQYF; d_gene: TRBD1; v_gene: TRBV25-1; abundance: few; j_gene: TRBJ2-5
CDR3nt: TGCGCCAGCAGCCAGGAGGGACTAGCGGGAGTACAAGAGACCCAGTACTTC; CDR3aa: CASSQEGLAGVQETQYF; d_gene: TRBD2; v_gene: TRBV4-1; abundance: -; j_gene: TRBJ2-5
CDR3nt: TGTGCCAGCAGTTTGGGGACAGGCGTGGGGGAGACCCAGTACTTC; CDR3aa: CASSLGTGVGETQYF; d_gene: TRBD1; v_gene: TRBV11-2; abundance: once; j_gene: TRBJ2-5
CDR3nt: TGTGCCAGCAGCCGACACCCGGGACAGAGCTACGAGCAGTACTTC; CDR3aa: CASSRHPGQSYEQYF; d_gene: TRBD1; v_gene: TRBV6-5; abundance: -; j_gene: TRBJ2-7
CDR3nt: TGTGCCAGCAGTTTAATTACAAGCACAGATACGCAGTATTTT; CDR3aa: CASSLITSTDTQYF; d_gene: -; v_gene: TRBV28; abundance: once; j_gene: TRBJ2-3
CDR3nt: TGTGCCAGCAGTGCGACAGGAAACACTGAAGCTTTCTTT; CDR3aa: CASSATGNTEAFF; d_gene: -; v_gene: TRBV25-1; abundance: -; j_gene: TRBJ1-1
CDR3nt: TGTGCCAGTACCGCGAATCAGGGGTTCACTGAAGCTTTCTTT; CDR3aa: CASTANQGFTEAFF; d_gene: -; v_gene: TRBV19; abundance: -; j_gene: TRBJ1-1
CDR3nt: TGTGCCAGCAGCTTCGGACAGGGACGCTACGAGCAGTACTTC; CDR3aa: CASSFGQGRYEQYF; d_gene: TRBD1; v_gene: TRBV5-6; abundance: -; j_gene: TRBJ2-7
CDR3nt: TGCGCCAGCAGCCAAGGACAGGGGCTAACGGTAGATGAAGCTTTCTTT; CDR3aa: CASSQGQGLTVDEAFF; d_gene: TRBD1; v_gene: TRBV5-1; abundance: -; j_gene: TRBJ1-1
CDR3nt: TGTGCCAGCAGCCGCGGGCTAGCCAAAAACATTCAGTACTTC; CDR3aa: CASSRGLAKNIQYF; d_gene: -; v_gene: TRBV27; abundance: -; j_gene: TRBJ2-4
CDR3nt: TGTGCCAGTAGTTATGGGTGGGACACCTCCTACGAGCAGTACTTC; CDR3aa: CASSYGWDTSYEQYF; d_gene: -; v_gene: TRBV19; abundance: -; j_gene: TRBJ2-7
CDR3nt: TGCGCCAGCAGCCAAGATGGGGGCAGGGACTACGAGCAGTACTTC; CDR3aa: CASSQDGGRDYEQYF; d_gene: -; v_gene: TRBV4-3; abundance: -; j_gene: TRBJ2-7
CDR3nt: TGTGCCACCAGCAGAGATGGAGGGCAGCCCCAGCATTTT; CDR3aa: CATSRDGGQPQHF; d_gene: -; v_gene: TRBV15; abundance: -; j_gene: TRBJ1-5
CDR3nt: TGTGCCAGTAGTACGGTCTACCGGGAGGCGGGCGAGCAGTACTTC; CDR3aa: CASSTVYREAGEQYF; d_gene: TRBD2; v_gene: TRBV19; abundance: -; j_gene: TRBJ2-7
CDR3nt: TGTGCCAGCAGGGGGACAGGGCCCTCCTACGAGCAGTACTTC; CDR3aa: CASRGTGPSYEQYF; d_gene: TRBD1; v_gene: TRBV6-6; abundance: -; j_gene: TRBJ2-7
CDR3nt: TGTGCCAGCAGCCAAGATCCCGGGACTAGCGGGAAAAACATTCAGTACTTC; CDR3aa: CASSQDPGTSGKNIQYF; d_gene: TRBD2; v_gene: TRBV4-2; abundance: -; j_gene: TRBJ2-4
CDR3nt: TGTGCCATCACGGTACTAAGTGATTTTGCGGGGGGTACTAGCACAGATACGCAGTATTTT; CDR3aa: CAITVLSDFAGGTSTDTQYF; d_gene: TRBD2; v_gene: TRBV10-3; abundance: -; j_gene: TRBJ2-3